This T cell receptor (beta chain) was recovered during a study of regulatory T cells in long-lasting Graves disease. Study context: In persistent Graves' disease, antithyroid drugs had been taken for over 5 years and TSH receptor antibodies stayed positive. Study-level points and caveats: Among the persistent patients, approximately 2,900 public clonotypes were shared, more than the 850 to 1,000 shared among new patients.

The CDR3 loop spans 12 amino acids. V was shortened by 3 bases and J by 4 bases, with 6 bases between the two germline ends. Noted time point: persistent/refractory GD, antithyroid drugs over 5 years with positive TRAb. RNA isolated from PBMCs was used to make the TCR library. Many counts were recorded for this clonotype. Its antigen is unknown. For TCR beta, libraries came from iRepertoire HTBI primers and Arm-PCR of CDR3 regions. TCRdb processed the multiplex PCR reads anew with MiXCR; each CDR3 protein has one entry. The table includes roughly 400,000 distinct CDR3 sequences, under 25% detected once.

This clonotype was sampled from a female donor with Graves disease. The rearrangement joins TRBV12-3 or TRBV12-4 to TRBJ1-2; no definite D call. Sequences were derived from peripheral blood mononuclear cells (PBMCs), sampled when the disease was refractory, from a patient treated with antithyroid drugs. CDR3 protein: CASSFSFYGYTF. DNA for the CDR3: TGTGCCAGCAGTTTTTCCTTCTATGGCTACACCTTC.